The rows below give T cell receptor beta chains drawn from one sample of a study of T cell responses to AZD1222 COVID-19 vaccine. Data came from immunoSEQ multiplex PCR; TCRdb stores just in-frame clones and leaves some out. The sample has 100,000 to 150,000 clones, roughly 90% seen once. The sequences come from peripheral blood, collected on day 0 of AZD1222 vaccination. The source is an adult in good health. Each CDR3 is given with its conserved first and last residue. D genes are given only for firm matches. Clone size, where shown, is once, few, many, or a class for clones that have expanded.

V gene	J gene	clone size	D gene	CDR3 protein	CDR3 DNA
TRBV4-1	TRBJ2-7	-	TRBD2	CASSQVLAGASEQYF	TGCGCCAGCAGCCAAGTCCTAGCGGGAGCCTCCGAGCAGTACTTC
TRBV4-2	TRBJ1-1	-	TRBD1	CASSPSGQGGTEAFF	TGTGCCAGCAGCCCTTCTGGACAGGGAGGCACTGAAGCTTTCTTT
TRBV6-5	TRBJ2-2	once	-	CASSLTGNTGELFF	TGTGCCAGCAGCCTAACGGGGAACACCGGGGAGCTGTTTTTT
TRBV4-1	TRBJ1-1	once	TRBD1	CASSPGGIRAEAFF	TGCGCCAGCAGCCCAGGGGGCATTCGAGCTGAAGCTTTCTTT
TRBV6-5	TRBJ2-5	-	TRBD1	CASSRGTEYQETQYF	TGTGCCAGCAGCCGAGGGACAGAGTACCAAGAGACCCAGTACTTC
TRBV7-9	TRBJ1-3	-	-	CASSLTTSGNTIYF	TGTGCCAGCAGCCTTACTACGTCTGGAAACACCATATATTTT
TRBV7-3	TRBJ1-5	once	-	CASSLTKEQPQHF	TGTGCCAGCAGCTTAACAAAAGAGCAGCCCCAGCATTTT
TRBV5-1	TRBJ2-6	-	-	CASSGTGAGANVLTF	TGCGCCAGCAGCGGTACAGGAGCGGGGGCCAACGTCCTGACTTTC
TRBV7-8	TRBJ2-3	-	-	CASSLGDTRPDTQYF	TGTGCCAGCAGCTTAGGGGACACACGGCCAGATACGCAGTATTTT
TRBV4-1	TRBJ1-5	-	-	CASSQGGGNRASNQPQHF	TGCGCCAGCAGCCAAGGGGGGGGCAACAGGGCTTCCAATCAGCCCCAGCATTTT
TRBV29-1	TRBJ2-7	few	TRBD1	CSGGQGGREQYF	TGCAGCGGTGGACAGGGAGGTCGCGAGCAGTACTTC
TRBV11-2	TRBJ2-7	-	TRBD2	CASSLVLAVSYEQYF	TGTGCCAGCAGCTTAGTGCTAGCGGTCTCCTACGAGCAGTACTTC
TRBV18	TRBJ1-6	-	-	CASSPMAIEGDSPLHF	TGTGCCAGCTCACCAATGGCAATTGAGGGTGACTCACCCCTCCACTTT
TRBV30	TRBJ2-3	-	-	CAWSEASTDTQYF	TGTGCCTGGAGTGAGGCTAGTACAGATACGCAGTATTTT
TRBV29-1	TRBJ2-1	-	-	CSVDPTQSYNEQFF	TGCAGCGTTGATCCGACACAGTCCTACAATGAGCAGTTCTTC
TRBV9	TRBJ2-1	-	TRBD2	CASSVGLAGGPTRNEQFF	TGTGCCAGCAGCGTAGGACTAGCGGGAGGGCCAACCCGAAATGAGCAGTTCTTC
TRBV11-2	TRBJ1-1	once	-	CASSLDPGAEAFF	TGTGCCAGCAGCTTAGACCCGGGGGCTGAAGCTTTCTTT
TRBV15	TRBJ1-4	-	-	CATSRDPYRDGKLFF	TGTGCCACCAGCAGAGATCCCTACAGGGATGGAAAACTGTTTTTT
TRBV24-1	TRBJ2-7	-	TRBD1	CATSESTGAYEQYF	TGTGCCACCAGTGAGTCGACAGGGGCCTACGAGCAGTACTTC
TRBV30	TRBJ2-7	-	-	CAWSVMVGYEQYF	TGTGCCTGGAGTGTTATGGTGGGCTACGAGCAGTACTTC
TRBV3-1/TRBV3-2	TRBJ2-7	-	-	CASSQRYGGQYF	TGTGCCAGCAGCCAAAGGTACGGAGGACAGTACTTC
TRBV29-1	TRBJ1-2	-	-	CSVGHLDSDQNGYTF	TGCAGCGTTGGTCATCTCGACTCCGATCAGAACGGCTACACCTTC
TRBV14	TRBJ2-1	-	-	CASSQGNMEQFF	TGTGCCAGCAGCCAGGGGAACATGGAACAGTTCTTC
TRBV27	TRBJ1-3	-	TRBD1	CASSRDLQTGASGNTIYF	TGTGCCAGCAGCCGCGATCTTCAAACAGGGGCCTCTGGAAACACCATATATTTT
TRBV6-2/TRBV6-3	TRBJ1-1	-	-	CASSYSTGTEAFF	TGTGCCAGCAGTTACTCTACAGGGACAGAAGCTTTCTTT
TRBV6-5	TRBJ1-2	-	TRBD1	CATFPRQGAHGYTF	TGTGCCACATTCCCACGACAGGGGGCGCATGGCTACACCTTC
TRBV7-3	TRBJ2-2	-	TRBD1	CASSISGTGGNTGELFF	TGTGCCAGCAGCATTTCCGGGACAGGGGGGAACACCGGGGAGCTGTTTTTT
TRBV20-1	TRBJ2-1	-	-	CSGQVIEQFF	TGCAGTGGTCAGGTTATTGAGCAGTTCTTC
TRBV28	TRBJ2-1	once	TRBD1	CASSPHRGRWYNEQFF	TGTGCCAGCAGTCCTCACAGGGGGCGATGGTACAATGAGCAGTTCTTC
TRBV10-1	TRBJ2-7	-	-	CASSESVGFYEQYF	TGCGCCAGCAGTGAGTCGGTCGGGTTCTACGAGCAGTACTTC
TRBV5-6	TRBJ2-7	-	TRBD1	CASSYGTAYEQYF	TGTGCCAGCAGCTACGGGACAGCCTACGAGCAGTACTTC
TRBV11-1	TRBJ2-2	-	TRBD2	CASRFLAGQGGELFF	TGTGCCAGCAGATTTCTAGCGGGACAAGGCGGGGAGCTGTTTTTT
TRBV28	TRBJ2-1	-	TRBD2	CASGQWRESYNEQFF	TGTGCCAGCGGCCAATGGCGGGAGTCCTACAATGAGCAGTTCTTC
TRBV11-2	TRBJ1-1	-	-	CASSRMGDLGDTEAFF	TGTGCCAGCAGCCGCATGGGTGATCTCGGGGACACTGAAGCTTTCTTT
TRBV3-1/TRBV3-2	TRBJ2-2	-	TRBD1	CASRSDRGLRTGELFF	TGTGCCAGCAGGTCGGACAGGGGGCTTAGGACCGGGGAGCTGTTTTTT
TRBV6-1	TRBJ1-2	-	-	CASSDPGFGYTF	TGTGCCAGCAGTGACCCAGGGTTCGGCTACACCTTC
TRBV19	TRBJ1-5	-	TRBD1	CASSRTGGQNSNQPQHF	TGTGCCAGTAGTAGAACAGGGGGCCAAAATAGCAATCAGCCCCAGCATTTT
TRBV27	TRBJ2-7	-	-	CASSWKGSPQYF	TGTGCCAGCAGTTGGAAGGGTAGTCCGCAGTACTTC
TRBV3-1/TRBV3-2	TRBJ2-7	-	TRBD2	CASGGGLAIYEQYF	TGTGCCAGCGGAGGGGGACTAGCAATCTACGAGCAGTACTTC
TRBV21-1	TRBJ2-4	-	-	CARGTGEAHRTSGRPLIGIQYF	TGTGCCAGGGGGACAGGGGAAGCCCATAGGACTAGCGGGAGGCCTTTAATCGGCATTCAGTACTTC
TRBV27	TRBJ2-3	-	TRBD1	CASTRTGGTDTQYF	TGTGCCAGCACTCGGACAGGGGGAACAGATACGCAGTATTTT
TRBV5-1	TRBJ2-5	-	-	CASSWDSGQETQYF	TGCGCCAGCAGCTGGGACTCGGGACAAGAGACCCAGTACTTC
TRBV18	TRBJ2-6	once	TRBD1	CASSPTTGGLFRRGANVLTF	TGTGCCAGCTCTCCTACGACAGGGGGCCTCTTTCGTCGAGGGGCCAACGTCCTGACTTTC
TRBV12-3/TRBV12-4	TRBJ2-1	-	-	CASSLDAGIQFF	TGTGCCAGCAGTTTAGATGCGGGTATACAGTTCTTC
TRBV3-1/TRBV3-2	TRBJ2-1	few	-	CASSQDSGAGREQFF	TGTGCCAGCAGCCAAGATTCGGGGGCAGGTAGGGAGCAGTTCTTC
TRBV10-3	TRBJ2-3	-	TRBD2	CAISGAGTSGRRTDTQYF	TGTGCCATCAGTGGGGCCGGGACTAGCGGGAGAAGGACAGATACGCAGTATTTT